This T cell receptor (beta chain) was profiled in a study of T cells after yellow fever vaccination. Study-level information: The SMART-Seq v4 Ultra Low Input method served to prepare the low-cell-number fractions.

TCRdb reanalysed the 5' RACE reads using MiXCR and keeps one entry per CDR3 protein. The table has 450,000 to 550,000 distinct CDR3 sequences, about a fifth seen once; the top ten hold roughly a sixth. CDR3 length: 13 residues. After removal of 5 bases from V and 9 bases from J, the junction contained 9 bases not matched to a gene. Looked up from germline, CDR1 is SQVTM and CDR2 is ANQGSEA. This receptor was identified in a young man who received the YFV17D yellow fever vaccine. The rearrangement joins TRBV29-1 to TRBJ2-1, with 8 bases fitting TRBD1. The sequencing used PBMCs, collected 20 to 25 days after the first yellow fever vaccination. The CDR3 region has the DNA TGCAGCGTTCCCGGACAGGGTAGTGCTGAGCAGTTCTTC. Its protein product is CSVPGQGSAEQFF.